This entry is about one TCR beta chain. This entry is derived from a study of blood T cell repertoires in COVID-19. Study summary: The analysed material was cDNA or gDNA that came from T cells, B-cell-depleted T cells, or PBMCs.

Seattle researchers signed up patients amid active infection and tracked them longitudinally. Sequencing was performed with immunoSEQ multiplex PCR; in TCRdb, only in-frame clones are kept and a portion is missing. The table shows a few hundred thousand clones, with about 90% occurring only once. Germline CDR1 and CDR2: MNHEY and SVGAGI. The CDR3 is 12 amino acids. The ends were cut back, 8 bases at V and 6 bases at J, with 12 bases in the middle. Sequencing was done on a sample of peripheral blood. The clonotype was recovered from a woman aged 45-65 years with COVID-19, enrolled during active disease. V usage is TRBV6-5 and J usage is TRBJ2-3; D is undetermined. This CDR3 reads CASGELLDTQYF. The CDR3 region has the DNA TGTGCCAGCGGCGAACTACTTGATACGCAGTATTTT.